This entry lists 25 T cell receptor beta chains sequenced from one sample in a study of shared clonotypes between healthy human individuals. Profiling relied on immunoSEQ multiplex PCR, and the TCRdb table lists in-frame clones only, not all of them. This table holds hundreds of thousands of clones, roughly 70% found once. Specimen: memory CD4+ T cells sorted from blood. The sample's subset: CD45RA-negative fraction. These receptors all come from a woman aged 30 to 39 in good health.

The chain recombines TRBV27 with TRBJ2-5; 8 bases line up with TRBD2. The CDR3 contains 15 residues. In germline, CDR1 is MNHEY, CDR2 SMNVEV (reference sequence). V gave up 5 bases and J gave up 4 bases; unmatched junction bases: 9. CDR3 region: CASSPNGLAGETQYF. CDR3 sequence (DNA): TGTGCCAGCAGTCCCAACGGACTAGCCGGAGAGACCCAGTACTTC.

The V call is TRBV5-1, the J call TRBJ2-1; 10 nucleotides align to TRBD2. The CDR3 totals 20 residues. Trimming took 4 bases from V and 0 from J; bases not matched to a gene: 16. Germline V gives CDR1 SGHRS, CDR2 YFSETQ. CDR3: CASSPRTRTSGSSSYNEQFF. The CDR3 nucleotides read TGCGCCAGCAGCCCGCGGACTAGGACTAGCGGATCAAGCTCCTACAATGAGCAGTTCTTC.

The rearrangement links TRBV27 to TRBJ2-4; TRBD2 matches 7 bases. With 4 bases clipped from V and 4 bases from J, the junction kept 10 bases outside the gene matches. The CDR3 extends over 16 amino acids. Looked up from germline, CDR1 is MNHEY and CDR2 is SMNVEV (reference sequence). The CDR3 is CASSSPGTSAKNIQYF. The CDR3 DNA is TGTGCCAGCAGTTCCCCCGGAACTAGCGCTAAAAACATTCAGTACTTC.

This clone showed up many times. Other DNA variants within this sample encode the same CDR3. This chain uses TRBV11-2 with TRBJ2-1; possible D gene TRBD1, 6 bases. Trimming removed 0 bases from V and 4 bases from J, with 10 bases in between. The CDR3 totals 15 residues. CDR1 SGHAT and CDR2 FQNNGV come from the germline V gene. DNA of the CDR3: TGTGCCAGCAGCTTAGATTCCGGGACATACAATGAGCAGTTCTTC. This codes for CASSLDSGTYNEQFF.

This clone has only one observation. This chain uses TRBV10-3 with TRBJ1-2; no definite D call. This CDR3 has 16 residues. From germline, CDR1 is ENHRY and CDR2 SYGVKD. With 0 bases removed from V and 0 bases from J, the gap between germline ends came to 11 bases. The DNA for the CDR3 is TGTGCCATCAGTGAGTCGAAGTACACATCTAACTATGGCTACACCTTC. It encodes CAISESKYTSNYGYTF.

This chain uses TRBV27 with TRBJ2-1; the match to TRBD1 covers 7 bases. This CDR3 is 16 amino acids long. Looked up from germline, CDR1 is MNHEY and CDR2 is SMNVEV (reference sequence). Germline trimming cut 6 bases from V and 4 bases from J; bases unmatched to any gene: 12. In DNA, the CDR3 is TGTGCCAGCAGCCCGTTCCTGACAGGGCGATACAATGAGCAGTTCTTC. Residues: CASSPFLTGRYNEQFF.

This clone has just one count. The gene calls are TRBV19 and TRBJ1-4; D is ambiguous. Germline-derived CDR1 and CDR2 are LNHDA and SQIVND (reference sequence). The V end lost 5 bases, the J end lost 0 bases, and 10 bases lay between the germline ends. This CDR3 is 15 amino acids long. In DNA form, the CDR3 reads TGTGCCAGTAGTCTCCAGACCGCAACTAATGAAAAACTGTTTTTT. This encodes CASSLQTATNEKLFF. The whole variable domain, filled in from reference TRBV19 and TRBJ1-4, reads DGGITQSPKYLFRKEGQNVTLSCEQNLNHDAMYWYRQDPGQGLRLIYYSQIVNDFQKGDIAEGYSVSREKKESFPLTVTSAQKNPTAFYLCASSLQTATNEKLFFGSGTQLSVL.

Regarding this clone: In the same sample, other DNA sequences code for this CDR3. J is TRBJ2-7 and V is TRBV5-1, with D unclear. Germline V lookup: CDR1 SGHRS, CDR2 YFSETQ. The CDR3 is 11 residues long. V was shortened by 4 bases and J by 3 bases, with 5 bases between the two germline ends. The CDR3 loop is CASSDYYEQYF. In DNA, the CDR3 is TGCGCCAGCAGCGATTACTACGAGCAGTACTTC.

About this clone itself: The same CDR3 arises from other DNA sequences in this sample as well. V and J are TRBV5-1 and TRBJ1-2; the D gene is possibly TRBD1 (6 bases). The V end was cut by 0 bases, the J end by 0 bases, with 6 bases between. The length of the CDR3 is 14 residues. Germline V gene sequence: CDR1 SGHRS, CDR2 YFSETQ. CDR3 nucleotides: TGCGCCAGCAGCTTGGGACAGGCTAACTATGGCTACACCTTC. Amino acids: CASSLGQANYGYTF.

The gene calls are TRBV10-1 and TRBJ2-3; D is possibly TRBD2 (6 bases). This CDR3 comprises 13 residues. CDR1 and CDR2 (germline): WNHNN, SYGVQD (reference sequence). Trimming removed 5 bases at V and 1 base at J, with 7 bases between. The CDR3: CASSPSGTDTQYF. As DNA, the CDR3 is TGCGCCAGCAGTCCTAGCGGCACAGATACGCAGTATTTT.

The chain carries TRBV2 and TRBJ2-5, with D possibly matching TRBD1 (5 bases). This CDR3 contains 14 residues. V was shortened by 4 bases and J by 3 bases, with 12 bases between the two germline ends. Germline V gene data show CDR1 as SNHLY and CDR2 as FYNNEI. CDR3: CASSVLRQKETQYF. In nucleotides, the CDR3 is TGTGCCAGCAGTGTATTAAGACAGAAAGAGACCCAGTACTTC.

The rearrangement joins TRBV5-1 to TRBJ2-3; no clear D. Deletions cut 6 bases from V and 0 bases from J, with 14 bases between. CDR3 length equals 15 residues. Germline V gene lookup returns CDR1 SGHRS and CDR2 YFSETQ. The CDR3, as DNA: TGCGCCAGCAACCGGCTTGGCGGTAGCACAGATACGCAGTATTTT. Its protein is CASNRLGGSTDTQYF.

The genes are TRBV2 and TRBJ2-2; D may be TRBD2 (6 bases). The V end was cut by 2 bases, the J end by 7 bases, with 14 bases between. The CDR3 has 15 residues. Germline CDR1 and CDR2: SNHLY and FYNNEI. Here the CDR3 DNA reads TGTGCCAGCAGTGAAAGTCCGGGAGTACTCGGGGAGCTGTTTTTT. Translation: CASSESPGVLGELFF.

This chain uses TRBV7-6 with TRBJ2-3, with a weak D call TRBD2 (6 bases). Germline assignment: CDR1 SGHVS and CDR2 FNYEAQ. The V end was cut by 4 bases, the J end by 4 bases, with 15 bases between. The CDR3 covers 15 residues. The CDR3 nucleotides read TGTGCCAGCAGCTCGGCGGGGAAGGGTTCAGATACGCAGTATTTT. This gives the protein CASSSAGKGSDTQYF.

This clone was observed a single time. The chain is built from TRBV10-1 and TRBJ2-1; D might be TRBD1 (6 bases). Trimming took 2 bases from V and 3 from J, leaving 26 bases between them. The CDR3 length is 20 residues. Per the germline V gene, CDR1 is WNHNN and CDR2 is SYGVQD (reference sequence). CDR3 residues: CASSEIPTGDPRIYYNEQFF. CDR3 coding DNA: TGCGCCAGCAGTGAGATTCCGACAGGCGACCCAAGAATTTACTACAATGAGCAGTTCTTC.

The CDR3 DNA is TGTGCCAGTAGTAGACGGGGACAGGGGGCTGCGTTCTTC. Protein product: CASSRRGQGAAFF. The chain joins TRBV19 to TRBJ2-1; 12 positions match TRBD1. Germline V CDR1 and CDR2: LNHDA, SQIVND (reference sequence). This CDR3 is 13 amino acids long. The V gene end was trimmed by 4 bases and the J gene end by 15 bases; junction bases not matched to a gene: 7.

The chain uses TRBV29-1 and TRBJ2-3; D is uncertain. The germline CDR1 and CDR2 sequences are SQVTM and ANQGSEA. The ends were cut back, 1 base at V and 2 bases at J, with 13 bases in the middle. The length of the CDR3 is 15 residues. In DNA, the CDR3 is TGCAGCGTTGAAGGAGGAAGGGTTACCACAGATACGCAGTATTTT. This codes for CSVEGGRVTTDTQYF.

This chain connects TRBV20-1 to TRBJ1-1; 7 bases align to TRBD1. The CDR3 sequence is 11 residues long. Germline assignment: CDR1 DFQATT and CDR2 SNEGSKA (reference sequence). CDR3 in amino acids: CKGQTNTEAFF. In DNA, the CDR3 is TGCAAGGGACAGACGAACACTGAAGCTTTCTTT.

This clone was counted between two and nine times. The rearrangement links TRBV2 to TRBJ1-5; possibly TRBD1 for D (5 bases). The CDR3 contains 15 residues. The ends were cut back, 4 bases at V and 2 bases at J, with 12 bases in the middle. The germline gives CDR1 SNHLY, CDR2 FYNNEI. CDR3 amino acids: CASSGEQEGNQPQHF. CDR3 nucleotide sequence: TGTGCCAGCAGTGGGGAACAGGAGGGCAATCAGCCCCAGCATTTT.

In this sample, this clone turned up many times. This chain connects TRBV7-2 to TRBJ2-1; D is uncertain. Germline values: CDR1 SGHTA, CDR2 FQGNSA. Trimming removed 4 bases at V and 6 bases at J, with 7 bases between. CDR3 size: 12 residues. This CDR3 reads CASSSDFNEQFF. The CDR3 DNA reads TGTGCCAGCAGCTCCGACTTCAATGAGCAGTTCTTC.

CDR3: CASSNSGGQETQYF. The CDR3 DNA reads TGTGCCAGCAGCAATAGCGGGGGCCAAGAGACCCAGTACTTC. The V and J genes are TRBV5-6 and TRBJ2-5, with 9 positions matching TRBD2. V shed 4 bases, J shed 1 base, and the junction held 2 bases outside the gene matches. Germline CDR1 SGHDT, CDR2 YYEEEE. CDR3 length equals 14 residues. The full variable domain, with the rest looked up from reference TRBV5-6 and TRBJ2-5, is DAGVTQSPTHLIKTRGQQVTLRCSPKSGHDTVSWYQQALGQGPQFIFQYYEEEERQRGNFPDRFSGHQFPNYSSELNVNALLLGDSALYLCASSNSGGQETQYFGPGTRLLVL.

V usage is TRBV15 and J usage is TRBJ2-1; TRBD2 aligns across 8 bases. The CDR3 sequence is 17 residues long. J gave up 0 bases and V 5 bases, and 9 bases lay outside the gene matches. Germline values: CDR1 LNHNV, CDR2 YYDKDF (reference sequence). The CDR3 sequence: CATSAQRGRISYNEQFF. The CDR3 coding sequence is TGTGCCACCAGCGCCCAGCGGGGGAGGATCTCCTACAATGAGCAGTTCTTC. Looking up the rest from reference TRBV15 and TRBJ2-1 gives the full variable domain: DAMVIQNPRYQVTQFGKPVTLSCSQTLNHNVMYWYQQKSSQAPKLLFHYYDKDFNNEADTPDNFQSRRPNTSFCFLDIRSPGLGDTAMYLCATSAQRGRISYNEQFFGPGTRLTVL.

The chain has TRBV19 and TRBJ2-3, with D perhaps given as TRBD1 or TRBD2 (5 bases each). Germline CDR1 LNHDA, CDR2 SQIVND (reference sequence). The V gene lost 5 bases and the J gene lost 3 bases, with 21 bases spanning the gap. The CDR3 has 17 amino acids. CDR3 in amino acids: CASSPSPLRGRTDTQYF. The CDR3 nucleotides read TGTGCCAGTAGTCCAAGCCCTCTGAGGGGTCGGACAGATACGCAGTATTTT. The full variable domain, with the rest looked up from reference TRBV19 and TRBJ2-3, is DGGITQSPKYLFRKEGQNVTLSCEQNLNHDAMYWYRQDPGQGLRLIYYSQIVNDFQKGDIAEGYSVSREKKESFPLTVTSAQKNPTAFYLCASSPSPLRGRTDTQYFGPGTRLTVL.

The chain joins TRBV28 to TRBJ1-5, with 8 bases matching TRBD1. The germline V gene encodes CDR1 MDHEN and CDR2 SYDVKM. Germline trimming cut 5 bases from V and 2 bases from J; bases unmatched to any gene: 2. CDR3 length: 14 amino acids. The chain's CDR3 is CASSQGAGNQPQHF. CDR3 in DNA: TGTGCCAGCAGTCAGGGGGCAGGCAATCAGCCCCAGCATTTT.

The gene calls are TRBV7-9 and TRBJ2-3, with TRBD2 identical over 9 bases. Trimming took 7 bases from V and 4 from J; bases not matched to a gene: 9. Germline V gene lookup returns CDR1 SEHNR and CDR2 FQNEAQ (reference sequence). The CDR3 has 15 amino acids. The CDR3 region is CASTQWAGGADTQYF. In DNA, the CDR3 is TGTGCCAGCACCCAATGGGCGGGAGGGGCAGATACGCAGTATTTT.